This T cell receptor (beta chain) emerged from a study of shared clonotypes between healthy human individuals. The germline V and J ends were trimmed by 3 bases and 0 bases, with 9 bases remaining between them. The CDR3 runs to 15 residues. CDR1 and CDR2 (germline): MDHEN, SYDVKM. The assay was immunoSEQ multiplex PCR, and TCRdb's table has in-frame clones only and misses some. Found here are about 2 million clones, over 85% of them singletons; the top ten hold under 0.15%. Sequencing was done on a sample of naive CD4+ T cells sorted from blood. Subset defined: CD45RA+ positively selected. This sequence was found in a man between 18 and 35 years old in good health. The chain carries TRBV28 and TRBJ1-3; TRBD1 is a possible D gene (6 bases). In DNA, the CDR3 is TGTGCCAGCAGTTTTGGACAGATCTCTGGAAACACCATATATTTT. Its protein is CASSFGQISGNTIYF.